This T cell receptor (beta chain) was retrieved from a study of blood T cells in healthy people across ages. Study findings and constraints: Unknown CMV status may confound age-related changes in expanded clones. Diversity of TCR beta correlated strongly with naive T cell percentage.

With a J-beta primer mix and a sample-barcoded 5' primer, a second PCR ran about 6 to 11 cycles. Each of the samples gave a minimum of 2.5 million paired-end reads that contained CDR3. Each CDR3 protein is one row after TCRdb ran MiXCR on the 5' RACE reads. The table records roughly 560,000 distinct CDR3 sequences, 24% of them present only once. CDR1 SEHNR and CDR2 FQNEAQ come from the germline V gene (reference sequence). V lost 3 bases and J lost 6, with 4 bases in between. This CDR3 is built from 11 residues. As concerns this clonotype: Its antigen remains unknown.

Isolation per sample recovered at least 7 million PBMCs. This sample was shared with a second study, whose subject was T cells of mothers and their children.

The source material was blood. The J gene is TRBJ2-3, the V gene TRBV7-9; no definite D call. The origin of this receptor is a boy aged 5-17 years in good health. The CDR3 nucleotides are TGTGCCAGCAGCTTTGATGATACGCAGTATTTT. Amino acid sequence: CASSFDDTQYF. The whole variable domain, remainder taken from reference TRBV7-9 and TRBJ2-3, is DTGVSQNPRHKITKRGQNVTFRCDPISEHNRLYWYRQTLGQGPEFLTYFQNEAQLEKSRLLSDRFSAERPKGSFSTLEIQRTEQGDSAMYLCASSFDDTQYFGPGTRLTVL.